This TCR beta chain was sequenced for a study of CD8 T cells in ankylosing spondylitis. Findings of the study overall: It was reported that disease-linked clones were significantly enriched in matched ankylosing spondylitis synovial fluid. Characteristic of ankylosing spondylitis blood, it appeared, was a TCR beta motif comprising about 8 highly homologous variants.

Germline V lookup: CDR1 SGHDN, CDR2 FVKESK. CDR3 length equals 12 residues. Trimming took off 4 bases at V and 4 bases at J, with 7 bases between the two ends. It was by quantitative 5'-RACE with molecular barcodes that TCR beta libraries were made. TCRdb recomputed calls from the 5' RACE reads with MiXCR, one row per CDR3 protein. The sample holds a few hundred thousand distinct CDR3 sequences; roughly 12% are singletons and the top ten take nearly 7%. About this clonotype: Antigen: not known.

Sample: blood, either unsorted or a sorted T cell fraction (not recorded which). The TCR comes from a male donor with ankylosing spondylitis. This chain links TRBV14 with TRBJ2-5, with D perhaps matching TRBD1 (6 bases). CDR3 protein: CASSRRGETQYF. CDR3 nucleotide sequence: TGTGCCAGCAGCCGCAGGGGAGAGACCCAGTACTTC. The entire variable domain, with the rest obtained from reference TRBV14 and TRBJ2-5, is as follows: EAGVTQFPSHSVIEKGQTVTLRCDPISGHDNLYWYRRVMGKEIKFLLHFVKESKQDESGMPNNRFLAERTGGTYSTLKVQPAELEDSGVYFCASSRRGETQYFGPGTRLLVL.